This T cell receptor beta chain was found in a study of blood T cell repertoires in COVID-19. The wider study: PBMCs, B-cell-depleted T cells, or T cells provided the cDNA or gDNA that made up the material.

Adults between about 18 and 89 years of age took part from 24 US areas. Clinical histories supplied by participants themselves formed the basis of cohort assignment. As handled by the study authors: Estimation of nucleated cell counts was performed using reference gene primer amplification. Clones were sequenced by immunoSEQ multiplex PCR, and TCRdb holds only the in-frame ones, with some missing. The D gene and trimming were derived from the DNA, and the V and J assignments and clone size from that table. Of 360,000 or so clones in the sample, around four fifths were seen once. This clone was recorded a few times. The V end was cut by 4 bases, the J end by 6 bases, with 20 bases between. This CDR3 has 16 residues. Germline CDR1 SGHRS, CDR2 YFSETQ.

Sequenced input: PBMCs or T cells enriched from blood (not recorded which). The chain employs TRBV5-1 and TRBJ1-5; tentatively, D is TRBD1 (5 bases). The receptor was isolated from a woman aged 45-59 years who had recovered from COVID-19. The CDR3 sequence is CASSEWGSGGSQPQHF. As DNA, the CDR3 is TGCGCCAGCAGCGAGTGGGGGTCAGGCGGGAGTCAGCCCCAGCATTTT.